This T cell receptor beta chain was sequenced for a study of blood T cell repertoires in COVID-19. About the research overall: Sample material is recorded as cDNA or gDNA derived from T cells, B-cell-depleted T cells, or PBMCs.

Original handling: Reference gene primer amplification gave estimated nucleated cell counts. Clones were sequenced by immunoSEQ multiplex PCR, and TCRdb holds only the in-frame ones, with some missing. Clone size and V and J calls were adopted from that table, with D and trimming inferred from the DNA. The table includes approximately 330,000 clones, roughly 90% detected once. Material: peripheral blood. The sequence came from a woman aged 50 to 60 with active or convalescent COVID-19.

The CDR3 loop is CASSYRTSGVSNEQFF. The CDR3 region has the DNA TGTGCCAGCAGTTACCGGACTAGCGGGGTCTCTAATGAGCAGTTCTTC. V gene TRBV6-5 combines with J gene TRBJ2-1; 12 bases agree with TRBD2. The germline V gene has CDR1 MNHEY and CDR2 SVGAGI. This CDR3 is 16 amino acids long. V trimming: 2 bases; J trimming: 7 bases; junction bases outside the gene matches: 6.